This TCR beta chain was captured in a study of T cells after yellow fever vaccination. TCR cDNA was made by 5'RACE template switching, adding a universal primer site and UMIs. TCRdb reprocessed the 5' RACE reads with MiXCR, giving one entry per CDR3 protein. Of fewer than 150,000 distinct CDR3 sequences in the sample, about 7.8% are singletons; the top ten hold 2.7%. CDR1 is MGHRA, CDR2 YSYEKL, per germline. Unmatched junction bases numbered 7, after V lost 3 bases and J lost 2 bases. CDR3 length equals 16 residues. This clonotype was counted many times. The target antigen is unknown. Study findings and constraints: A large majority of primary-vaccination clones showed up again after the booster (approximately 95% CD4, around 88% CD8).

The rearrangement joins TRBV4-1 to TRBJ2-3; 8 positions agree with TRBD2. This clonotype originated in a man aged 18 to 29 who received the YFV17D yellow fever vaccine. The input for sequencing was CD4+ T cells sorted from PBMCs, taken around 45 days after the first yellow fever vaccination. The DNA for the CDR3 is TGCGCCAGCAGCCAGAGGGCACTAGCGGACACAGATACGCAGTATTTT. Protein product: CASSQRALADTDTQYF.